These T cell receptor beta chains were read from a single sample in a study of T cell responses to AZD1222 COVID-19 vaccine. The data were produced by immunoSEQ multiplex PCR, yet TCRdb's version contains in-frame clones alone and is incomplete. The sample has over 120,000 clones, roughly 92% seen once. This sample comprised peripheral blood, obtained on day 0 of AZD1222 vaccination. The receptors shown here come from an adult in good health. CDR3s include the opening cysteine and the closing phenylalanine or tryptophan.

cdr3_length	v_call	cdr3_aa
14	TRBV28	CASSPGQVSTGAFF
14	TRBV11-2	CASSSLAGSYEQYF
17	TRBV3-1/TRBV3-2	CASGRSPYQSSYNEQFF
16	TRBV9	CASSVRLAGGTDTQYF
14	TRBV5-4	CASSLPRYTDTQYF
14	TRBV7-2	CASSLPGLAVWEFF
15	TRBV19	CASSTRTSGNNEQFF
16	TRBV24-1	CATSDPTVSSYNEQFF
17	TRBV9	CASSVDYKGAGGNTIYF
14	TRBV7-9	CASSPLEGWTEAFF
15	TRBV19	CASSIDGTAYNEQFF
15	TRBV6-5	CASRGQPASGNTIYF
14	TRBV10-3	CAISTSGSIDTQYF
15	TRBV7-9	CASSPLTGMDTEAFF
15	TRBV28	CASSTYLGDYSPLHF
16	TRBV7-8	CASSAYRGQSNQPQHF
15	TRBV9	CASSVGLDGTGELFF
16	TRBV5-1	CASSLEGKENTDTQYF
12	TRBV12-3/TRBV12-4	CASSPGWGGYTF
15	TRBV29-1	CSVEEAGSSYNEQFF
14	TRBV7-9	CASSLAQGGEKLFF
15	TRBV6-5	CASSPPGEGRNTIYF
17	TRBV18	CASSVGTGHASNTEAFF
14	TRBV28	CASSLGGQIYEQYF
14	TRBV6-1	CASSGATESYEQYF
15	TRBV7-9	CASSPQGANTGELFF
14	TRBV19	CASRPRTGSYEQFF
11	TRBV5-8	CASSLVWGYTF